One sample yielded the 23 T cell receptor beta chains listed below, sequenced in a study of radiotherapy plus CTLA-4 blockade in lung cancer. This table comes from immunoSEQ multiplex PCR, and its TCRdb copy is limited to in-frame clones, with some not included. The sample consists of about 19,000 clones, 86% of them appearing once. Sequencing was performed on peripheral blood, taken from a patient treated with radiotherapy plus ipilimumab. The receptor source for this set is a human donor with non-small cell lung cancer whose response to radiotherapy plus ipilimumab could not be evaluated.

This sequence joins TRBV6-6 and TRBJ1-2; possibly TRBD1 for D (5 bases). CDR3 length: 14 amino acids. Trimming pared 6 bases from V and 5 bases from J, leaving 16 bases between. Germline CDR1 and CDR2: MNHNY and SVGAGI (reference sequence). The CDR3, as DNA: TGTGCCAGCAGGGACCCGGACAAGTTTTATGGCTACACCTTC. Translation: CASRDPDKFYGYTF.

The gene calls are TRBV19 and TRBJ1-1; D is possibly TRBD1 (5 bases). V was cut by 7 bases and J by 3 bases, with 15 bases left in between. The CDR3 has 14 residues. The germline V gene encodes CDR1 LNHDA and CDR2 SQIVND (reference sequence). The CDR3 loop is CASKPWGGYTEAFF. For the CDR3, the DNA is TGTGCCAGTAAACCGTGGGGGGGATACACTGAAGCTTTCTTT. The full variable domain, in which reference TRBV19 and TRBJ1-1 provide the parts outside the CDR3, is DGGITQSPKYLFRKEGQNVTLSCEQNLNHDAMYWYRQDPGQGLRLIYYSQIVNDFQKGDIAEGYSVSREKKESFPLTVTSAQKNPTAFYLCASKPWGGYTEAFFGQGTRLTVV.

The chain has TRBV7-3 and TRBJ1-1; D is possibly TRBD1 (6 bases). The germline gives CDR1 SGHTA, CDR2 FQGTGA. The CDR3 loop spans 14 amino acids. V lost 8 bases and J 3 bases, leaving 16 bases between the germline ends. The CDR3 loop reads CASGGGGRDTEAFF. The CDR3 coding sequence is TGTGCCAGCGGGGGAGGGGGTCGAGACACTGAAGCTTTCTTT.

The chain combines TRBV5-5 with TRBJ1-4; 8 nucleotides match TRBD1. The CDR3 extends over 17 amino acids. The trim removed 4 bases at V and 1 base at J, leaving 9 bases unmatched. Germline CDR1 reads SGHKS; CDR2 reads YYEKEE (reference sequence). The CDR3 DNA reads TGTGCCAGCAGCCCCACGACAGGGGCGAGAACTAATGAAAAACTGTTTTTT. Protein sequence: CASSPTTGARTNEKLFF. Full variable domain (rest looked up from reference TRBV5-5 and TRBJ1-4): DAGVTQSPTHLIKTRGQQVTLRCSPISGHKSVSWYQQVLGQGPQFIFQYYEKEERGRGNFPDRFSARQFPNYSSELNVNALLLGDSALYLCASSPTTGARTNEKLFFGSGTQLSVL.

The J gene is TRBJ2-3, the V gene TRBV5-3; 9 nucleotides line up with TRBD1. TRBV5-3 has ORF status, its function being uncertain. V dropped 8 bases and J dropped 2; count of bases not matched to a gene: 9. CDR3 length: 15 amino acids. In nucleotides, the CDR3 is TGTGCCAGCAGCCGGACAGGGGTTGTCACAGATACGCAGTATTTT. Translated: CASSRTGVVTDTQYF.

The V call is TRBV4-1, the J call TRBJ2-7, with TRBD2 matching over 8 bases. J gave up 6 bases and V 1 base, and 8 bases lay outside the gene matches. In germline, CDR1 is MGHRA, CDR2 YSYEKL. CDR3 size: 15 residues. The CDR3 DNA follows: TGCGCCAGCAGCCAAGGGCTAGCGGGTGGGGGCGAGCAGTACTTC. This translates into CASSQGLAGGGEQYF.

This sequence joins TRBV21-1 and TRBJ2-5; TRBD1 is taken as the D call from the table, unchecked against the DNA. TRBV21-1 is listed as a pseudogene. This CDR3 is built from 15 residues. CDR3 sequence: CASSKATRQGERQYF. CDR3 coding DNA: TGTGCCAGCAGCAAAGCCACTCGGCAGGGCGAGAGGCAGTACTTC.

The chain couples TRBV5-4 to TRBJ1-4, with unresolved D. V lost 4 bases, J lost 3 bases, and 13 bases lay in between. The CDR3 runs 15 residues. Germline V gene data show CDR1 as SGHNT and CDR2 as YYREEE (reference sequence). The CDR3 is CASSRSSVSNEKLFF. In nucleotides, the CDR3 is TGTGCCAGCAGCCGGAGCTCAGTTTCTAATGAAAAACTGTTTTTT.

CDR3 region: CASSDRVGNTIYF. The CDR3 DNA sequence: TGTGCCAGTAGCGACCGGGTCGGAAACACCATATATTTT. The chain joins TRBV19 to TRBJ1-3; D remains unclear. Trimming left V 6 bases short and J 4 bases short, with 10 bases between. The CDR3 loop spans 13 amino acids. Germline-derived CDR1 and CDR2 are LNHDA and SQIVND (reference sequence).

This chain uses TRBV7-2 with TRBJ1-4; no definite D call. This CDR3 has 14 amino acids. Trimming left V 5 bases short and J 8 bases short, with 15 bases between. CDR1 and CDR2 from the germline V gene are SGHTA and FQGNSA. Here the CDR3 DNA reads TGTGCCAGCAGCCCCAGGATTTCCGGCGAAAAACTGTTTTTT. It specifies CASSPRISGEKLFF.

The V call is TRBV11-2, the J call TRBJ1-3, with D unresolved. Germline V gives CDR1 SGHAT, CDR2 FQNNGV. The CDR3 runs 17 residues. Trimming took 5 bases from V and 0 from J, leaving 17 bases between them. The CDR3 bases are TGTGCCAGCAGCCCCGGTGGGTGGGGAGACTCTGGAAACACCATATATTTT. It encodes CASSPGGWGDSGNTIYF.

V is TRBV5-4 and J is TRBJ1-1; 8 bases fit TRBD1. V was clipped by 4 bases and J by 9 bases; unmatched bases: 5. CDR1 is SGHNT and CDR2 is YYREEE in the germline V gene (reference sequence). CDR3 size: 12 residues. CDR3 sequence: CASSPRTGKAFF. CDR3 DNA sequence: TGTGCCAGCAGCCCCAGGACAGGGAAAGCTTTCTTT.

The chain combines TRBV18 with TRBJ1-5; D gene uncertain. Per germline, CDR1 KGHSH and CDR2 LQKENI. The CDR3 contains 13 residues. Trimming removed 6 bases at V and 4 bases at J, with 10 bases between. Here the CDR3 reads CASSPIQNQPQHF. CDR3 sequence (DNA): TGTGCCAGCTCCCCAATTCAGAATCAGCCCCAGCATTTT.

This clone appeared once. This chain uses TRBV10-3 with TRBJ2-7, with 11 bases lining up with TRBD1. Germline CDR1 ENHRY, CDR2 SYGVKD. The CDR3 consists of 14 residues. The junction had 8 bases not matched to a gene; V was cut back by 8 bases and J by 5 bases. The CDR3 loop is CAISGQGANDEQYF. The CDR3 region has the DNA TGTGCCATCTCCGGACAGGGGGCGAATGACGAGCAGTACTTC.

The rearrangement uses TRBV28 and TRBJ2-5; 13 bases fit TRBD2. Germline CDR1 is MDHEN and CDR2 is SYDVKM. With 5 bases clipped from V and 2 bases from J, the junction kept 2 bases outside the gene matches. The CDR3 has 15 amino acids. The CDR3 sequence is CASSKLAGGQETQYF. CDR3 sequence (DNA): TGTGCCAGCAGTAAACTAGCGGGGGGGCAAGAGACCCAGTACTTC.

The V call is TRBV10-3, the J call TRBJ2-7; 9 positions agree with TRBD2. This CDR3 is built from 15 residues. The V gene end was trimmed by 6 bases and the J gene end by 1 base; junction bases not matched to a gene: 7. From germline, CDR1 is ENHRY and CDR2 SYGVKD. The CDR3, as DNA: TGTGCCATCAGCAACGGGGCGGGGGGGTCCTACGAGCAGTACTTC. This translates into CAISNGAGGSYEQYF.

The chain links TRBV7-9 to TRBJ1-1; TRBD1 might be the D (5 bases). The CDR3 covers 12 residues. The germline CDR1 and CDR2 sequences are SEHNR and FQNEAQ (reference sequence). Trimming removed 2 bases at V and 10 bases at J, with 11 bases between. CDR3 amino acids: CASSLRGRGAFF. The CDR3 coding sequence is TGTGCCAGCAGCTTACGAGGGAGGGGAGCTTTCTTT.

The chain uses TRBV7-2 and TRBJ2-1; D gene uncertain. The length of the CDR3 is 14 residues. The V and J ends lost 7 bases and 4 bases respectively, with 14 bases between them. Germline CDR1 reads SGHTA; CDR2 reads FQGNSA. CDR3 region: CASTPERQYNEQFF. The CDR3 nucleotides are TGTGCCAGCACCCCGGAGAGGCAATACAATGAGCAGTTCTTC.

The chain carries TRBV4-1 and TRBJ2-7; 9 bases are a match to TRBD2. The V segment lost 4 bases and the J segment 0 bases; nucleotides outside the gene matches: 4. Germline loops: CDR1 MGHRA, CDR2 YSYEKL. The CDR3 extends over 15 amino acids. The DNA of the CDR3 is TGCGCCAGCAGCCCTCGACTAGCGGACTCCTACGAGCAGTACTTC. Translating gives CASSPRLADSYEQYF.

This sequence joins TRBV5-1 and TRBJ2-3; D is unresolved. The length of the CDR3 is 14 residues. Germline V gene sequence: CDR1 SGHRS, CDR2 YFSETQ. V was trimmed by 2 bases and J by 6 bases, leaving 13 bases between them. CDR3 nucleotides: TGCGCCAGCAGCTTACGGCCGGGTCAGGATACGCAGTATTTT. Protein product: CASSLRPGQDTQYF. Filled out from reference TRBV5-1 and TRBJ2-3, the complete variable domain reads KAGVTQTPRYLIKTRGQQVTLSCSPISGHRSVSWYQQTPGQGLQFLFEYFSETQRNKGNFPGRFSGRQFSNSRSEMNVSTLELGDSALYLCASSLRPGQDTQYFGPGTRLTVL.

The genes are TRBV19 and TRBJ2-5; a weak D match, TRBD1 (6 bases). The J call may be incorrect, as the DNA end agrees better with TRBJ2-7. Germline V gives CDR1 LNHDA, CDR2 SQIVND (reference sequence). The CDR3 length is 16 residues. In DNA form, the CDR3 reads TGTGCCAGTAGTGCACGCGCCGCGACAGGAGGAGGCGAGCAGTACTTC. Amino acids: CASSARAATGGGEQYF.

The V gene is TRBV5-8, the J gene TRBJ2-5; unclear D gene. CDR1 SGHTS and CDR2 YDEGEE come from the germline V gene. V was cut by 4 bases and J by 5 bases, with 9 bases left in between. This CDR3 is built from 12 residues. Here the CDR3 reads CASSTVLETQYF. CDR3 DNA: TGTGCCAGCAGCACAGTCTTGGAGACCCAGTACTTC.

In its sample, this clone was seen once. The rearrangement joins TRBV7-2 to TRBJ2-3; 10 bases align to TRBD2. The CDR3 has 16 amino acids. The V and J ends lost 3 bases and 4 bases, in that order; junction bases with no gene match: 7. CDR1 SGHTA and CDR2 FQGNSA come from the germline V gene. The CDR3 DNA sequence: TGTGCCAGCAGCTTCGTTAGCGGGGGGCGTGCAGATACGCAGTATTTT. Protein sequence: CASSFVSGGRADTQYF.